Shown below are 12 T cell receptor beta chains from a single sample sequenced in a study of OX40 agonist ivuxolimab in advanced cancers. The protocol was immunoSEQ multiplex PCR, while the TCRdb copy is restricted to in-frame clones and leaves out a portion. The repertoire holds approximately 35,000 clones, with less than 80% as singletons. Sequencing used CD4+ or CD8+ T cells sorted from blood, obtained in a trial of the OX40 agonist ivuxolimab. The receptor source for this set is an adult with an advanced solid tumor such as melanoma, head and neck, liver or kidney cancer.

This sequence joins TRBV10-3 and TRBJ2-1, with 7 bases matching TRBD2. This CDR3 contains 14 residues. The germline V gene encodes CDR1 ENHRY and CDR2 SYGVKD. V lost 10 bases and J lost 4; bases outside the gene matches: 10. The CDR3 nucleotides are TGTGCCACCCTGTTCAGCGGGATATACAATGAGCAGTTCTTC. This sequence encodes CATLFSGIYNEQFF.

The chain joins TRBV19 to TRBJ1-3; unclear D gene. Germline V gene sequence: CDR1 LNHDA, CDR2 SQIVND (reference sequence). V lost 1 base, J lost 0 bases, and 7 bases lay in between. This CDR3 comprises 15 residues. The CDR3 nucleotides are TGTGCCAGTAGTATAGGTGGCAGCTCTGGAAACACCATATATTTT. The encoded protein is CASSIGGSSGNTIYF.

With regard to this clone: The conserved closing phenylalanine or tryptophan is absent in this CDR3, likely reflecting a read error. This rearrangement joins TRBV27 to TRBJ2-7, with D possibly being TRBD1 or TRBD2 (5 bases each). The CDR3 has 18 amino acids. From germline, CDR1 is MNHEY and CDR2 SMNVEV (reference sequence). Trimming took off 3 bases at V and 1 base at J, with 22 bases between the two ends. The DNA for the CDR3 is TGTGCCAGCAGTTTGCTCAACTCAGCCGGGACGCCTTCCTACGAGCAGTACCTC. This sequence encodes CASSLLNSAGTPSYEQYL.

The chain couples TRBV9 to TRBJ2-7; TRBD1 aligns across 7 bases. This CDR3 region has 15 residues. Germline CDR1 reads SGDLS; CDR2 reads YYNGEE. J was trimmed by 2 bases and V by 0 bases; bases with no gene match: 5. The CDR3 reads CASSVGGGKTYEQYF. The CDR3 nucleotides read TGTGCCAGCAGCGTAGGAGGGGGCAAAACCTACGAGCAGTACTTC.

This clone was found once. V is TRBV7-8 and J is TRBJ1-4; 8 bases map to TRBD1. Germline lookup yields CDR1 SGHVS and CDR2 FQNEAQ. Germline trimming cut 1 base from V and 2 bases from J; bases unmatched to any gene: 6. The CDR3 extends over 17 amino acids. CDR3 protein: CASSLVTGDPTNEKLFF. The DNA for the CDR3 is TGTGCCAGCAGCTTAGTGACAGGGGACCCTACTAATGAAAAACTGTTTTTT.

This clone came up a few times. The CDR3 DNA reads as TGTGCCAGCAGCCAGCCTCGGGGACAGGGTAACGGGGAGCTGTTTTTT. It is translated as CASSQPRGQGNGELFF. The J gene is TRBJ2-2, the V gene TRBV4-2, with 9 nucleotides matching TRBD1. V lost 3 bases, J lost 7 bases, and 9 bases stayed unmatched. The CDR3 is 16 residues long. Germline values: CDR1 LGHNA, CDR2 YNFKEQ.

This rearrangement joins TRBV18 to TRBJ2-7, with 10 bases identical to TRBD1. The V and J ends lost 4 bases and 4 bases, in that order; junction bases with no gene match: 10. Germline V gene sequence: CDR1 KGHSH, CDR2 LQKENI. CDR3 length: 16 amino acids. The CDR3 coding sequence is TGTGCCAGCTCACTGAAACCGGGACAGGGGACTTACGAGCAGTACTTC. This gives the protein CASSLKPGQGTYEQYF.

This clone was picked up a small number of times. The chain uses TRBV19 and TRBJ2-1; D uncertain. Trimming took 6 bases from V and 2 from J, leaving 2 bases between them. Germline CDR1 is LNHDA and CDR2 is SQIVND (reference sequence). CDR3 length: 11 amino acids. CDR3 region: CASRTYNEQFF. CDR3 nucleotide sequence: TGTGCCAGTAGGACCTACAATGAGCAGTTCTTC.

This clone appeared a few times. V gene TRBV5-1 combines with J gene TRBJ1-6; TRBD1 matches at 7 bases. Germline CDR1 SGHRS, CDR2 YFSETQ. The CDR3 contains 15 residues. V lost 0 bases to trimming and J lost 6 bases; unmatched junction nucleotides: 3. This CDR3 is CASSLGGQINSPLHF. The CDR3 bases are TGCGCCAGCAGCTTGGGGGGACAGATTAATTCACCCCTCCACTTT.

The chain uses TRBV11-2 and TRBJ2-1, with D possibly TRBD2 on 5 matching bases. The CDR3 runs to 16 residues. Germline V gene data show CDR1 as SGHAT and CDR2 as FQNNGV. Between the trimmed V and J ends, which lost 5 bases and 2 bases, there was a span of 16 bases. This CDR3 is CASSPTYWEPYNEQFF. The CDR3 nucleotides are TGTGCCAGCAGCCCCACTTACTGGGAGCCCTACAATGAGCAGTTCTTC.

The chain is built from TRBV30 and TRBJ1-1; D unresolved. V was pared by 0 bases and J by 2 bases, with 7 bases between. This CDR3 region has 13 residues. Germline loops: CDR1 GTSNPN, CDR2 SVGIG (reference sequence). The CDR3 region is CAWSVHLNTEAFF. CDR3 in DNA: TGTGCCTGGAGTGTACACCTCAACACTGAAGCTTTCTTT.

Within the sample, this clone is medium-sized. V and J are TRBV30 and TRBJ1-1; D is possibly TRBD1 (5 bases). V was cut by 3 bases and J by 7 bases, with 12 bases left in between. Germline V CDR1 and CDR2: GTSNPN, SVGIG (reference sequence). The CDR3 length is 12 residues. In DNA, the CDR3 is TGTGCCTGGAGCCCCGGGACCGTTGAAGCTTTCTTT. Translated: CAWSPGTVEAFF.